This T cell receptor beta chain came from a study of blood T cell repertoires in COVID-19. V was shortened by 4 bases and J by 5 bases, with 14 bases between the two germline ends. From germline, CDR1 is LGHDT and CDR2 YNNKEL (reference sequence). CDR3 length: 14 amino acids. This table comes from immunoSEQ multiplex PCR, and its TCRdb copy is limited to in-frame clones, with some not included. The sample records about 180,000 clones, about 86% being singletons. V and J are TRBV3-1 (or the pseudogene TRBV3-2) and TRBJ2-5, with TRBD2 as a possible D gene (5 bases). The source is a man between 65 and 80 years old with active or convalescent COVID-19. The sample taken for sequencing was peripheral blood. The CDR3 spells CASSLGPRAETQYF. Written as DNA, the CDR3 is TGTGCCAGCAGCCTAGGACCGAGGGCGGAGACCCAGTACTTC.